The TCR beta chain described here comes from a study of immune evolution from preneoplasia to lung adenocarcinoma. Looking at the study overall: HLA loss of heterozygosity: under 7.5% AIS, 15% MIA, about 31% ADC, none AAH.

Germline CDR1 reads KGHSH; CDR2 reads LQKENI. The CDR3 length is 17 residues. Trimming took 1 base from V and 4 from J, leaving 17 bases between them. TCRdb keeps only in-frame clones here, not all; method: immunoSEQ multiplex PCR. The table records under 5,000 clones, 86% of them present only once. This TCR was recovered from a person between 65 and 79 years old with lung adenocarcinoma. The genes are TRBV18 and TRBJ2-1; D gene uncertain. Sequencing was done on a sample of FFPE lung adenocarcinoma in situ tissue. DNA for the CDR3: TGTGCCAGCTCACCACGGGCTGCCCCCATGGGTTACAATGAGCAGTTCTTC. Its protein is CASSPRAAPMGYNEQFF.